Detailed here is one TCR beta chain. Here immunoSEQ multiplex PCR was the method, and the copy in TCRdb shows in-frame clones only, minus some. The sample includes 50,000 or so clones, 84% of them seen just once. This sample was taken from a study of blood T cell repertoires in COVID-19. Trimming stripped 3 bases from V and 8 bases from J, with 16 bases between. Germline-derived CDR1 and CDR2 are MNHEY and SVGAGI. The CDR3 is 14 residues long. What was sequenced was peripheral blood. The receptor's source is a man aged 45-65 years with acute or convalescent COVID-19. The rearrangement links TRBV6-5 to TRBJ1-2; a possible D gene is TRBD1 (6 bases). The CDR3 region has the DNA TGTGCCAGCAGTTATTTTACAGGGAACGGGGGCTACACCTTC. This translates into CASSYFTGNGGYTF.